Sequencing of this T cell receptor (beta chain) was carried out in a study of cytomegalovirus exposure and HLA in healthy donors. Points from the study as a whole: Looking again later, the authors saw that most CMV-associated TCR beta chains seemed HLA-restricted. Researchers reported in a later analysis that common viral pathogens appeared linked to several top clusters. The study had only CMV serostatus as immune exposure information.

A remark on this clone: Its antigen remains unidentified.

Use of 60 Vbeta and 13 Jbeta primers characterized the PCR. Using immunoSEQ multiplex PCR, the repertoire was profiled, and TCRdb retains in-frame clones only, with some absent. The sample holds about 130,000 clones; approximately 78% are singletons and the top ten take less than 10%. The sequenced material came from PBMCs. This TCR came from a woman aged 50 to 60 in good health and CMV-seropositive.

The CDR3: CASSPLAGTQETQYF. The CDR3 DNA reads TGCGCCAGCAGTCCTCTAGCGGGGACACAAGAGACCCAGTACTTC. The gene calls are TRBV10-1 and TRBJ2-5, with TRBD2 matching over 9 bases. Germline assignment: CDR1 WNHNN and CDR2 SYGVQD (reference sequence). The CDR3 length is 15 residues. After removal of 5 bases from V and 2 bases from J, the junction contained 6 bases not matched to a gene.